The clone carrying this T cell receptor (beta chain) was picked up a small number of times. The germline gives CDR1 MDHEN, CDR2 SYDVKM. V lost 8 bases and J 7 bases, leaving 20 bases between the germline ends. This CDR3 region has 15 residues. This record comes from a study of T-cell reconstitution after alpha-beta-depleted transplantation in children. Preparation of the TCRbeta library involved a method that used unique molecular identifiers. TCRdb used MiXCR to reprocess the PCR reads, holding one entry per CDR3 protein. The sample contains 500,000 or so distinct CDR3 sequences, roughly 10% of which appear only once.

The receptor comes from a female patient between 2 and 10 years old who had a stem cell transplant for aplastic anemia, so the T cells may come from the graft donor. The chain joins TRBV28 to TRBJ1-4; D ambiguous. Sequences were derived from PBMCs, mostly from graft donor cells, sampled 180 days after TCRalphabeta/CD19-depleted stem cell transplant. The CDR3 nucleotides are TGTGCCAGCGTGGAACGAGAGGCCAAAATTGAAAAACTGTTTTTT. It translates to CASVEREAKIEKLFF.